Presented here are 14 T cell receptor beta chains from one specimen sequenced in a study of CD8 T cells in Susac syndrome. When the RNA was reverse transcribed, random hexamers were used with an input of about 0.45 to 1 ug. TCRdb re-called the immunoSEQ multiplex PCR reads with MiXCR, one entry per CDR3 protein. This table has over 350,000 distinct CDR3 sequences, more than 80% appearing once. The material sequenced was CD8+ T cells from PBMCs. The receptors originated from a human donor with multiple sclerosis.

V gene TRBV5-1 combines with J gene TRBJ2-1; possibly TRBD2 for D (6 bases). Per germline, CDR1 SGHRS and CDR2 YFSETQ. The length of the CDR3 is 13 residues. With 0 bases removed from V and 9 bases from J, the gap between germline ends came to 10 bases. The CDR3 DNA reads as TGCGCCAGCAGCTTGGGCGGGGCCAGTGAGCAGTTCTTC. As protein: CASSLGGASEQFF.

This clonotype is a singleton in its sample. An end of the junction does not agree with germline; a read error may underlie this. The V and J genes are TRBV10-3 and TRBJ2-2; TRBD1 might be the D (5 bases). The CDR3 is made up of 14 amino acids. Germline V gene data show CDR1 as ENHRY and CDR2 as SYGVKD. The chain's CDR3 is CAIGETEGTGELFF. In DNA, the CDR3 is TGTGCCATCGGTGAGACAGAAGGGACCGGGGAGCTGTTTTTT.

V is TRBV29-1 and J is TRBJ2-1; 7 bases map to TRBD1. V lost 4 bases, J lost 7 bases, and 7 bases stayed unmatched. The CDR3 consists of 13 residues. Germline V gene data show CDR1 as SQVTM and CDR2 as ANQGSEA. In nucleotides, the CDR3 is TGCAGCGTTGTGACAGGGAATGATAATGAGCAGTTCTTC. Translating it yields CSVVTGNDNEQFF.

V is TRBV10-3 and J is TRBJ1-2; no clear D. CDR1 ENHRY and CDR2 SYGVKD come from the germline V gene. Trimming left V 2 bases short and J 4 bases short, with 17 bases between. This CDR3 spans 16 amino acids. This chain's CDR3 is CAISEPDVLSLYGYTF. The CDR3 nucleotides are TGTGCCATCAGTGAGCCAGACGTCCTATCGCTCTATGGCTACACCTTC.

The chain links TRBV5-1 to TRBJ2-1; D may be TRBD2 (6 bases). V was trimmed by 0 bases and J by 5 bases, leaving 12 bases between them. The germline gives CDR1 SGHRS, CDR2 YFSETQ. CDR3 length equals 15 residues. CDR3 bases: TGCGCCAGCAGCTTGGAAGTGGGAGGACACAATGAGCAGTTCTTC. It is translated as CASSLEVGGHNEQFF.

In this sample, this clonotype turned up once. The junction and the germline gene differ at one end; a read error may be behind it. The chain has TRBV2 and TRBJ1-2, with D perhaps matching TRBD1 (5 bases). CDR1 is SNHLY, CDR2 FYNNEI, per germline. The CDR3 is 15 residues long. CDR3 in amino acids: CASTESGHPNYGYTF. The CDR3 DNA reads as TGTGCCAGCACTGAAAGTGGACACCCTAACTATGGCTACACCTTC.

The table lists this clonotype with a few counts. The CDR3 is CASSLGLAALGNEQFF. The CDR3 DNA reads as TGTGCCAGCAGCTTAGGACTAGCGGCGTTGGGAAATGAGCAGTTCTTC. The chain links TRBV11-2 to TRBJ2-1; 9 bases agree with TRBD2. This CDR3 is 16 amino acids long. Germline loops: CDR1 SGHAT, CDR2 FQNNGV. Losses at the gene ends were 1 base for V and 7 bases for J; bases not matched to a gene: 8.

The CDR3, as DNA: TGTGCCAGCAGTTTCGGGGGGAGGGCTTTCTTT. Translated, it gives CASSFGGRAFF. V usage is TRBV27 and J usage is TRBJ1-1; D might be TRBD1 (5 bases). Trimming stripped 3 bases from V and 11 bases from J, with 10 bases between. Germline V gene sequence: CDR1 MNHEY, CDR2 SMNVEV (reference sequence). The CDR3 runs 11 residues.

The DNA for the CDR3 is TGTGCCTGGAGACCCAGGATAGCGGGAGTCACCGGGGAGCTGTTTTTT. It specifies CAWRPRIAGVTGELFF. The chain combines TRBV30 with TRBJ2-2, with 9 positions matching TRBD2. Per the germline V gene, CDR1 is GTSNPN and CDR2 is SVGIG (reference sequence). The V gene end was trimmed by 3 bases and the J gene end by 4 bases; junction bases not matched to a gene: 9. This CDR3 region has 16 residues.

The gene calls are TRBV9 and TRBJ2-1; TRBD2 might be the D (7 bases). Germline V gene sequence: CDR1 SGDLS, CDR2 YYNGEE. CDR3 length equals 16 residues. Trimming took 4 bases from V and 2 from J, leaving 16 bases between them. This chain's CDR3 is CASSRTAGPPYNEQFF. Here the CDR3 DNA reads TGTGCCAGCAGCCGGACAGCGGGGCCCCCCTACAATGAGCAGTTCTTC.

This sequence joins TRBV2 and TRBJ2-1, with TRBD1 matching over 9 bases. Germline V gene data show CDR1 as SNHLY and CDR2 as FYNNEI. V trimming: 8 bases; J trimming: 10 bases; junction bases outside the gene matches: 12. The CDR3 has 14 residues. DNA for the CDR3: TGTGCCAGCCGGAGGGGGGACAGGGCCGGGGAGCAGTTCTTC. Amino acids: CASRRGDRAGEQFF.

The chain couples TRBV29-1 to TRBJ1-1, with a possible D match to TRBD1 (6 bases). CDR3 length: 16 amino acids. Trimming stripped 3 bases from V and 0 bases from J, with 17 bases between. Germline V gene sequence: CDR1 SQVTM, CDR2 ANQGSEA. For the CDR3, the DNA is TGCAGCGTTGAGAGGGGAAAGGGGGTTATGAACACTGAAGCTTTCTTT. Amino acid sequence: CSVERGKGVMNTEAFF.

The V call is TRBV20-1, the J call TRBJ2-4; D gene ambiguous. Germline-derived CDR1 and CDR2 are DFQATT and SNEGSKA (reference sequence). V lost 3 bases and J lost 2, with 8 bases in between. The CDR3 runs to 13 residues. The CDR3 loop is CSASTPTKNIQYF. Here the CDR3 DNA reads TGCAGTGCTAGTACACCTACCAAAAACATTCAGTACTTC.

V usage is TRBV10-2 and J usage is TRBJ2-1; D is unresolved. The CDR3 is 11 amino acids. CDR1 WSHSY and CDR2 SAAADI come from the germline V gene. Trimming took 5 bases from V and 10 from J, leaving 9 bases between them. The CDR3 spells CASSQEREQFF. Here the CDR3 DNA reads TGCGCCAGCAGTCAAGAGCGCGAGCAGTTCTTC.